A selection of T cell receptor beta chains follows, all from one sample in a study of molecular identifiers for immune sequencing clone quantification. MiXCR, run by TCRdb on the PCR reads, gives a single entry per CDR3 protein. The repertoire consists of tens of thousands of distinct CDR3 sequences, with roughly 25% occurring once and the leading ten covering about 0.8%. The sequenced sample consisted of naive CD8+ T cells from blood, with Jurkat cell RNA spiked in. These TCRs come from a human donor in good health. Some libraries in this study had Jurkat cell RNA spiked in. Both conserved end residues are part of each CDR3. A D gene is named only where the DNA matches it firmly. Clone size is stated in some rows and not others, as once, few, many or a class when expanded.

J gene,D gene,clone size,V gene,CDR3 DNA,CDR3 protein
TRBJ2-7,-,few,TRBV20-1,TGCAGTGCTAGAGATTTTGGACGGAGCTCCTACGAGCAGTACTTC,CSARDFGRSSYEQYF
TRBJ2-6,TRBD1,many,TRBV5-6,TGTGCCAGCAGCTTGGCTTTCACCGGGACAGGGTGGTTTGGGGCCAACGTCCTGACTTTC,CASSLAFTGTGWFGANVLTF
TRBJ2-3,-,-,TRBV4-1,TGCGCCCGCGCTTTCCCCGATACGCAGTATTTT,CARAFPDTQYF
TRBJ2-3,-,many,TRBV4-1,TGCGCCAGCAGCCAAGTTCCGACAGATACGCAGTATTTT,CASSQVPTDTQYF
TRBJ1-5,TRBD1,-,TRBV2,TGTGCCAGCAGGGGATTCGGGCAGGGGGGAGGTCAGCCCCAGCGTTTT,CASRGFGQGGGQPQRF
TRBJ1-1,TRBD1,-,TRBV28,TGTGCCAGCAGTTTCCGCGGGACAGGGCACACTGAAGCTTTCTTT,CASSFRGTGHTEAFF
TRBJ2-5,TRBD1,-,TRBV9,TGTGCCAGCAGCGTAGAATCAGGGGGCTATGAGACCCAGTACTTC,CASSVESGGYETQYF
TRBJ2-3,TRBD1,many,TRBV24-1,TGTGCCACCAGTGATCATGGACAGGGCACAGATACGCAGTATTTT,CATSDHGQGTDTQYF
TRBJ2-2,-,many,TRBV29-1,TGCAGCGTTGAGGGGGGGCTCACCGGGGAGCTGTTTTTT,CSVEGGLTGELFF
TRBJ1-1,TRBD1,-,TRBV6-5,TGTGCCAGCAGCCATGGGACAGGACCGAACACTGGAGCTTTCTTT,CASSHGTGPNTGAFF
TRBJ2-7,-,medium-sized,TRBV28,TGTGCCAGCAGCCCCGGCGTCTCCTACGAGCAGTACTTC,CASSPGVSYEQYF
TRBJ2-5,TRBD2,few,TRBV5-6,TGTGCCAGCAGCTTGGTGGCAGCGGGGGAGCAAGAGACCCAGTACTTC,CASSLVAAGEQETQYF
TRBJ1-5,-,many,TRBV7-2,TGTGCCAGCAGCCTGGACAATAGCAATCAGCCCCAGCATTTT,CASSLDNSNQPQHF
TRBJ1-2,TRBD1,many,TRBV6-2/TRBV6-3,TGTGCCAGCAGAACGGACAGGATCGCATCCTACTATGGCTACACCTTC,CASRTDRIASYYGYTF
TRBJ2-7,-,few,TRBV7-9,TGTGCCAGCAGCTACCAGGGAAACCCCTACGAGCAGTACTTC,CASSYQGNPYEQYF
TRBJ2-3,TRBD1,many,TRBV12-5,TGTGCTAGTGGTTTGGCGACAGGGTTTCCAGATACGCAGTATTTT,CASGLATGFPDTQYF
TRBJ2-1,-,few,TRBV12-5,TGTGCTAGTGGTTCCTGGGACAAGAGCTCCTACAATGAGCAGTTCTTC,CASGSWDKSSYNEQFF
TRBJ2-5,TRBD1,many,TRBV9,TGTGCCAGCAGCGCCGAAGGGGACAGGCAAGAGACCCAGTACTTC,CASSAEGDRQETQYF
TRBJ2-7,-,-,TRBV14,TGTGCCAGCAGCCATGTGACCCCCTGCGAGCAGTACTTC,CASSHVTPCEQYF
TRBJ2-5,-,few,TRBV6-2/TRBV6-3,TGTGCCAGCAGTTACGGTCGGGGTGATCGAGAGACCCAGTACTTC,CASSYGRGDRETQYF
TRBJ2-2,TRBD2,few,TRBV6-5,TGTGCCAGCAGTTCTTTAGCGGGAGTGGACACCGGGGAGCTGTTTTTT,CASSSLAGVDTGELFF
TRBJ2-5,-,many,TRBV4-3,TGCGCCAGCAGCCAAGAGGCAACAGGAAAGACCCAGTACTTC,CASSQEATGKTQYF
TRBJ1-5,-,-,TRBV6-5,TGTGCCAGCAGTACCTCGGACGGATGGGATCAGCCCCAGCATTTT,CASSTSDGWDQPQHF
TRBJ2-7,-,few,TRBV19,TGTGCCAGTAGTATCGGGGGCTACGGTAGCTACGAGCAGTACTTC,CASSIGGYGSYEQYF
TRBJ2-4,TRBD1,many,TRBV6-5,TGTGCCAGCAGTACGCCCTCGACAGGGGGCTTAAACATTCAGTACTTC,CASSTPSTGGLNIQYF
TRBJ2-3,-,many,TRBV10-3,TGTGCCATCAGTGATCTAAGCTCAGAGAGCACAGATACGCAGTATTTT,CAISDLSSESTDTQYF
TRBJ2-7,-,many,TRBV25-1,TGTGCCAGCGGGACGGCGTACGAGCAGTACTTC,CASGTAYEQYF
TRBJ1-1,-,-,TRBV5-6,TGTGCCAGCAGCTTACACAGGGACTTAATATGGCCGAACACTGAAGCTTTCTTT,CASSLHRDLIWPNTEAFF
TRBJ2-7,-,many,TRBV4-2,TGTGCCAGCAGCCAACCCGACTCGCCGGGGTTTGACGAGCAGTACTTC,CASSQPDSPGFDEQYF
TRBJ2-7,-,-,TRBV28,TGTGCCAGCAGTTTTAGGGGAGACGAACAGTACTTC,CASSFRGDEQYF
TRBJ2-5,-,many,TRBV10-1,TGCGCCAGCAGTGAGGGGGATGACAGGTCGGAGACCCAGTACTTC,CASSEGDDRSETQYF
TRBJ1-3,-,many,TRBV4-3,TGCGCCAGCAGCCAAGGCCGAGGGGCTGGAAACACCATATATTTT,CASSQGRGAGNTIYF
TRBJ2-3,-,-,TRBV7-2,TGTGCCAGCAGCTTAAATTCTCGTCTGGGCCCCTCTAAGTTTGATACACAGTATTTT,CASSLNSRLGPSKFDTQYF
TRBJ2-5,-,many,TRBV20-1,TGCAGTGCTAGAGACCTGACTAGTTTTCTTGGAGAGGAGACCCAGTACTTC,CSARDLTSFLGEETQYF
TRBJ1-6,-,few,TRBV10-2,TGCGCCTCATCCAACGGGCAGGGTTTGTCACCCCTCCACTTT,CASSNGQGLSPLHF
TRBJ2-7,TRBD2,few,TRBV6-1,TGTGCCAGCAGCGCCCTACGGGAGGAAACCTACGAGCAGTACTTC,CASSALREETYEQYF
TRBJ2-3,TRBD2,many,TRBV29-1,TGCAGCGTTGAAGATCCTAGCGGGAGAGCCGATACGCAGTATTTT,CSVEDPSGRADTQYF
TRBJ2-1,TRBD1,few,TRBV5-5,TGTGCCAGCAGCTTGGGACAGGGAACGGTAAATGAGCAGTTCTTC,CASSLGQGTVNEQFF
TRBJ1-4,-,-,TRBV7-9,TGTGCCAGCAGCACCAACAGGGCCCCCGGGGGAAAACTGCTTTTT,CASSTNRAPGGKLLF
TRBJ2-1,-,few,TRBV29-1,TGCAGCGTTGAATTGAGACAGATCAATGAGCAGTTCTTC,CSVELRQINEQFF
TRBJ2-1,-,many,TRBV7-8,TGTGCCAGCAGCTTGGAGTTGCGGGTATACAATGAGCAGTTTTTC,CASSLELRVYNEQFF
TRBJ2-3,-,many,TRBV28,TGTGCCAGCAGTATATCAACCCGCACAGATACGCAGTATTTT,CASSISTRTDTQYF
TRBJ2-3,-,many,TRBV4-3,TGCGCCAGCAGTGACGAGGCGGATATAGATACGCAGTATTTT,CASSDEADIDTQYF
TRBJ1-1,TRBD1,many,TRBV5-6,TGTGCCAGCAGCTGGACAGGGACGAACACTGAAGCTTTCTTT,CASSWTGTNTEAFF
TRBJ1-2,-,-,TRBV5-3,TGTGCCAGCACCCCCCTGGGGGAAGTCGCCCCAGAAAAGTATGGCTACACCTTC,CASTPLGEVAPEKYGYTF
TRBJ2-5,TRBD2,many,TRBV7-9,TGTGCCAGCAGCTCAGCGGGATTCCAAGAGACCCAGTACTTC,CASSSAGFQETQYF
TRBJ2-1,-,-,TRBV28,TGCGCCAGCAGTCCAAATGATAAGATCGTGAGGACTAGGGACAATGGGCAGTTCTTC,CASSPNDKIVRTRDNGQFF
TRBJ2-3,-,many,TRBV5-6,TGTGCCAGCAGCCCTGATAGGAGCACAGATACGCAGTATTTT,CASSPDRSTDTQYF
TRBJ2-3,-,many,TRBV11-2,TGTGCCAGCACCCAGGGGTTCAACACAGATACGCAGTATTTT,CASTQGFNTDTQYF
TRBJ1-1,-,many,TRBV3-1,TGTGCCACCCAACCATCATATGGGGTGAACACTGAAGCTTTCTTT,CATQPSYGVNTEAFF
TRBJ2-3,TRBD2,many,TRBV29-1,TGCAGCGTTACTAGCGGAAGCACAGATACGCAGTATTTT,CSVTSGSTDTQYF
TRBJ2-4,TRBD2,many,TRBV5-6,TGTGCCAGCAGCTCCGGACTAGCGGATTTTAAAAACATTCAGTACTTC,CASSSGLADFKNIQYF
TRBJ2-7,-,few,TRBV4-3,TGCGCCAGCAGCCAGATTTACCTGGACCACGAGCAGTACTTC,CASSQIYLDHEQYF
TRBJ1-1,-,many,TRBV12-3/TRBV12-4,TGTGCCAGCAGCCCTGTCACAGCTAGTACTCAAGCTTTCTTT,CASSPVTASTQAFF
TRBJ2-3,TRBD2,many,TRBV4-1,TGCGCCAGCGGGGCGGGGGGGCCTTCAGATACGCAGTATTTT,CASGAGGPSDTQYF
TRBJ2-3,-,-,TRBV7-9,TGTGCCAGCAGCTTAAGTTTTGGGAGCACAGATACGCAGTATTTT,CASSLSFGSTDTQYF
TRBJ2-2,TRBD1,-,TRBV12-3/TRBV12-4,TGTGCGAGCGACTCTAGGGACAGGGGACATCCGAGGGAGCTGTTATTT,CASDSRDRGHPRELLF
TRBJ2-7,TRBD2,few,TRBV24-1,TGTGCCACCAGTGACCCTAGCGGCCTTAAACCCTACGAGCAGTACTTC,CATSDPSGLKPYEQYF
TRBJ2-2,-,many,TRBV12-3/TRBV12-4,TGTGCCAGCGATTCCGGGGTAACCGGGGAGCTGTTTTTT,CASDSGVTGELFF